The rows below give T cell receptor beta chains drawn from one sample of a study of post-analysis software for immune sequencing data. TCRdb used MiXCR to reprocess the PCR reads, holding one entry per CDR3 protein. The sample comprises 350,000 to 500,000 distinct CDR3 sequences, 30% to 40% of which are singletons, and 7.6% rests with the top ten. The specimen sequenced was blood. The origin of the receptors is a girl aged 2 to 9 with multiple sclerosis. Both conserved end residues are part of each CDR3. A D gene is named only where the DNA matches it firmly. A row's size may be missing; if present it is once, few, many or a size class.

CDR3nt,CDR3aa,v_gene,j_gene,d_gene,abundance
TGCAGCGTTGACATGGGAATGAACACTGAAGCTTTCTTT,CSVDMGMNTEAFF,TRBV29-1,TRBJ1-1,.,.
.,CASSRQSRTEAFFGQANYGYTF,TRBV28,TRBJ1-2,.,.
TGTGCCAGCAGCTTAGGGGGACGTACTGAAGCTTTCTTT,CASSLGGRTEAFF,TRBV28,TRBJ1-1,.,few
TGTGCCAGCAGTTTTGGTCCCGCAAGGAGTCAGCCCCAGCATTTT,CASSFGPARSQPQHF,TRBV28,TRBJ1-5,.,.
TGTGCCAGCAGCCAATATGCCCCCGGACTCGATAGCCCCCTCCACTTT,CASSQYAPGLDSPLHF,TRBV3-1,TRBJ1-6,.,few
TGTGCCATCTCGGAAGGGACAGGGGATCAGCCCCAGCATTTT,CAISEGTGDQPQHF,TRBV7-6,TRBJ1-5,TRBD1,.
TGCAGTGCCAGCAACAGGGGGCTGGGTAATGAAAAACTGTTTTTT,CSASNRGLGNEKLFF,TRBV20-1,TRBJ1-4,TRBD1,.
TGTGCCAGCAGCAAAACGGGGGGTGTACTCGGGTTTCGCAATCAGCCCCAGCATTTT,CASSKTGGVLGFRNQPQHF,TRBV7-9,TRBJ1-5,.,.
TGTGCCAGCATTTTTTCAGGGGGCTGGACCTACGAGCAGTACTTC,CASIFSGGWTYEQYF,TRBV28,TRBJ2-7,TRBD1,few
TGTGTCAGCAGCCGCGGACTAGCGGGGGGGACAGATACGCAGTATTTT,CVSSRGLAGGTDTQYF,TRBV11-2,TRBJ2-3,TRBD2,.
TGCAGTGCTAGAGTGTACCTTATCAATGAGCAGTTCTTC,CSARVYLINEQFF,TRBV20-1,TRBJ2-1,.,.
TGTGCCAGCAGCCTCATGGGGCTAGCAGAGAACGAGCAGTACTTC,CASSLMGLAENEQYF,TRBV9,TRBJ2-7,.,.
TGTGCCAGCAGCGTAGACCCGAGCTCCTACAATGAGCAGTTCTTC,CASSVDPSSYNEQFF,TRBV9,TRBJ2-1,.,few
TGCGCCAGCAGCTTGGTCGGAACAGAGAACACTGAAGCTTTCTTT,CASSLVGTENTEAFF,TRBV5-1,TRBJ1-1,.,.
TGCAGCGTTGAAGTCGCGACAGGGATCTATGGCTACACCTTC,CSVEVATGIYGYTF,TRBV29-1,TRBJ1-2,TRBD1,.
TGTGCCAGCAGTACCCCTTCAGGGGGGTACGAGCAGTACTTC,CASSTPSGGYEQYF,TRBV28,TRBJ2-7,.,.
TGCGCCAGCAGCCAAGATCGGGATGGCCGCGAGCAGTACTTC,CASSQDRDGREQYF,TRBV4-3,TRBJ2-7,.,.
TGTGCCAGCAGCCGTCTAGCGGGCGAGATTCCAGATACGCAGTATTTT,CASSRLAGEIPDTQYF,TRBV7-9,TRBJ2-3,TRBD2,.
TGTGCCGGTAGTGAGGTAGCGGGGGCCCTTGGATCGAATGAGCAGTTCTTC,CAGSEVAGALGSNEQFF,TRBV19,TRBJ2-1,TRBD2,.
TGTGCCACCAGCAGAGTGCAGGGGGCTCACTATGGCTACACCTTC,CATSRVQGAHYGYTF,TRBV15,TRBJ1-2,TRBD1,.
TGTGCCAGCAGCTTAGGACTAGCGGGAGCAGCCGTAGCCAAAAACATTCAGTACTTC,CASSLGLAGAAVAKNIQYF,TRBV7-9,TRBJ2-4,TRBD2,.
TGTGCCAGCAGCCCCAGCGGGAGTGGCTCCGAGCAGTACTTC,CASSPSGSGSEQYF,TRBV7-6,TRBJ2-7,TRBD2,many
TGTGCCAGCAGTTACGACCGGGGACTAGCGGGCAATGAGCAGTTCTTC,CASSYDRGLAGNEQFF,TRBV6-5,TRBJ2-1,TRBD2,.
TGTGCCAGCAGTTTTCGGAGTCCAGGCTACACCTTC,CASSFRSPGYTF,TRBV12-3/TRBV12-4,TRBJ1-2,.,.
TGCGCCAGCAGGAGGGGACAGGACTCCCAAGAGACCCAGTACTTC,CASRRGQDSQETQYF,TRBV4-1,TRBJ2-5,TRBD1,many
TGCGCCAGCGGTGAGAGTAGCGGGGGGGCCTTTGATGAGCAGTTCTTC,CASGESSGGAFDEQFF,TRBV10-1,TRBJ2-1,TRBD2,once
TGCGCCAGCAGCTTGGCCATCGGGGGGCAAGAGACCCAGTACTTC,CASSLAIGGQETQYF,TRBV5-1,TRBJ2-5,TRBD2,.
TGCAGCGTTGCCCTAGCGGGGAACTACGAGCAGTACTTC,CSVALAGNYEQYF,TRBV29-1,TRBJ2-7,TRBD2,.
TGTGCCAGCAGGACTAGCGGGAGGATCCACGAGCAGTACTTC,CASRTSGRIHEQYF,TRBV6-1,TRBJ2-7,TRBD2,few
TGTGCCAGCAGCTTATCAATCTTCTATGGCTACACCTTC,CASSLSIFYGYTF,TRBV7-9,TRBJ1-2,.,.
TGCAGCGTTGGTGGGGTTTGGAACGATGGCTACACCTTC,CSVGGVWNDGYTF,TRBV29-1,TRBJ1-2,.,.
TGTGCCAGCAGTTATCGAAGCGGGTATTACAATGAGCAGTTCTTC,CASSYRSGYYNEQFF,TRBV27,TRBJ2-1,.,few
TGTGCCAGCAGCCAGACAGGGGTGGAAGAAAAACTGTTTTTT,CASSQTGVEEKLFF,TRBV6-6,TRBJ1-4,TRBD1,.
TGCAGCGCCATAGGACAGACTTACGAGCAGTACTTC,CSAIGQTYEQYF,TRBV29-1,TRBJ2-7,.,few